This TCR beta chain came from a study of Ad26.COV2.S vaccination and SARS-CoV-2 variants. Study in general: The authors gave Ad26.COV2.S intramuscularly, either once or twice 56 days apart. Study outcomes and limitations: Measures of TCR breadth and depth may have fallen short of total T cell responses. In vaccinated individuals, spike-specific CD8+ and CD4+ T cell responses reportedly displayed substantial breadth.

Profiled with immunoSEQ multiplex PCR; TCRdb holds only in-frame clones, not every one. The table has some 290,000 clones, around 85% seen once. Treatment: about 20 received Ad26.COV2.S at low or high dose, single or two shots; about five received placebo; per-sample allocation not given. Sampling took place 63 days after the first vaccine or placebo injection. A remark on this clone: The antigen remains unidentified.

Germline CDR1 SNHLY, CDR2 FYNNEI. Trimming took 8 bases from V and 6 from J, leaving 10 bases between them. The CDR3 is 11 amino acids. The chain employs TRBV2 and TRBJ1-1, with D unclear. This TCR derives from a person between 18 and 65 years old who received the Ad26.COV2.S COVID-19 vaccine or a placebo. The sample in question was peripheral blood, obtained in a trial of Ad26.COV2.S vaccine versus placebo. As DNA, the CDR3 is TGTGCCAGCGCAAGGTCCGCTGAAGCTTTCTTT. Protein sequence: CASARSAEAFF. The entire variable domain, with the rest obtained from reference TRBV2 and TRBJ1-1, is as follows: EPEVTQTPSHQVTQMGQEVILRCVPISNHLYFYWYRQILGQKVEFLVSFYNNEISEKSEIFDDQFSVERPDGSNFTLKIRSTKLEDSAMYFCASARSAEAFFGQGTRLTVV.